The 7 T cell receptor beta chains listed next were all sequenced from one sample in a study of blood T cell repertoires in COVID-19. The data were produced by immunoSEQ multiplex PCR, yet TCRdb's version contains in-frame clones alone and is incomplete. The table includes fewer than 250,000 clones, over 80% detected once. The specimen sequenced was PBMCs or T cells enriched from blood (not recorded which). The origin of the receptors is a man aged 50-60 years who had been exposed to COVID-19.

This sequence joins TRBV6-5 and TRBJ1-5, with D perhaps TRBD1 (5 bases). The V end lost 6 bases, the J end lost 5 bases, and 11 bases lay between the germline ends. The CDR3 spans 13 residues. CDR1 MNHEY and CDR2 SVGAGI come from the germline V gene. CDR3 sequence reads: CASSRQIHQPQHF. The DNA for the CDR3 is TGTGCCAGCAGCAGACAGATCCATCAGCCCCAGCATTTT.

This clone was seen only once. The CDR3 loop reads CASSPLLAGGPTDTQYF. The CDR3 nucleotides are TGTGCCAGCAGTCCACTACTAGCGGGAGGGCCTACAGATACGCAGTATTTT. The rearrangement uses TRBV28 and TRBJ2-3, with 13 bases that match TRBD2. Trimming cost V 5 bases and J 3 bases; bases outside gene matches: 8. CDR3 size: 17 residues. CDR1 and CDR2 (germline): MDHEN, SYDVKM.

The chain carries TRBV11-3 and TRBJ1-1; a weak D match, TRBD1 (6 bases). Germline V gene data show CDR1 as SGHNT and CDR2 as YENEEA. Trimming removed 0 bases from V and 7 bases from J, with 9 bases in between. The CDR3 is 13 residues long. CDR3 DNA sequence: TGTGCCAGCAGCTTAGATTTGGACAGTGAAGCTTTCTTT. It yields the protein CASSLDLDSEAFF.

The genes are TRBV28 and TRBJ1-2; D unresolved. V was cut by 2 bases and J by 3 bases, with 10 bases left in between. From germline, CDR1 is MDHEN and CDR2 SYDVKM. The CDR3 runs to 14 residues. The CDR3 coding sequence is TGTGCCAGCAGTTTAATTCGCCCAGACTATGGCTACACCTTC. The encoded protein is CASSLIRPDYGYTF.

The chain combines TRBV27 with TRBJ2-1; tentatively, D is TRBD1 (6 bases). Germline CDR1 is MNHEY and CDR2 is SMNVEV (reference sequence). This CDR3 is built from 15 residues. Trimming shortened V by 4 bases and J by 8 bases, and 18 bases separated the two germline ends. CDR3 protein: CASSSRGGWADEQFF. In DNA form, the CDR3 reads TGTGCCAGCAGTTCCAGGGGTGGATGGGCAGATGAGCAGTTCTTC.

This clone was seen just once. This rearrangement joins TRBV19 to TRBJ1-3; weak D call: TRBD1 (6 bases). The CDR3 covers 13 residues. Germline CDR1 LNHDA, CDR2 SQIVND (reference sequence). Trimming cost V 11 bases and J 2 bases, with 13 bases left between them. This chain's CDR3 is CACGNRAGNTIYF. In DNA form, the CDR3 reads TGTGCCTGTGGAAACAGGGCTGGAAACACCATATATTTT. Based on the CDR3 plus reference TRBV19 and TRBJ1-3, the full variable domain is DGGITQSPKYLFRKEGQNVTLSCEQNLNHDAMYWYRQDPGQGLRLIYYSQIVNDFQKGDIAEGYSVSREKKESFPLTVTSAQKNPTAFYLCACGNRAGNTIYFGEGSWLTVV.

The chain recombines TRBV7-9 with TRBJ1-2; D is perhaps TRBD1 (6 bases). The CDR3 has 15 amino acids. Looked up from germline, CDR1 is SEHNR and CDR2 is FQNEAQ (reference sequence). The V end was cut by 6 bases, the J end by 6 bases, with 20 bases between. The CDR3 reads CASRPQQGFVDGYTF. The CDR3 coding sequence is TGTGCCAGCAGGCCACAACAGGGTTTCGTGGATGGCTACACCTTC.